The present T cell receptor (beta chain) was sequenced within a study of shared clonotypes between healthy human individuals. Terminally differentiated effector memory CD45RA+ cells were excluded by CCR7 positive selection of CD45RO-negative cells. The table came from immunoSEQ multiplex PCR; TCRdb's copy has only in-frame clones and leaves some out. The profile shows some 2.1 million clones, about 93% of them singletons. Germline V gives CDR1 MNHEY, CDR2 SVGAGI. This CDR3 spans 15 amino acids. V gave up 7 bases and J gave up 2 bases; unmatched junction bases: 5. This clone has only a few counts. The TCR originated in a man aged 18 to 29 in good health. Some clones in this sample may be carry-over from other donors' samples. Sequenced: naive CD8+ T cells from PBMCs. The chain links TRBV6-5 to TRBJ1-3, with 10 bases lining up with TRBD1. CDR3 DNA: TGTGCCAGCATCGCCGGGACAGGGGCTGGAAACACCATATATTTT. Translation: CASIAGTGAGNTIYF.